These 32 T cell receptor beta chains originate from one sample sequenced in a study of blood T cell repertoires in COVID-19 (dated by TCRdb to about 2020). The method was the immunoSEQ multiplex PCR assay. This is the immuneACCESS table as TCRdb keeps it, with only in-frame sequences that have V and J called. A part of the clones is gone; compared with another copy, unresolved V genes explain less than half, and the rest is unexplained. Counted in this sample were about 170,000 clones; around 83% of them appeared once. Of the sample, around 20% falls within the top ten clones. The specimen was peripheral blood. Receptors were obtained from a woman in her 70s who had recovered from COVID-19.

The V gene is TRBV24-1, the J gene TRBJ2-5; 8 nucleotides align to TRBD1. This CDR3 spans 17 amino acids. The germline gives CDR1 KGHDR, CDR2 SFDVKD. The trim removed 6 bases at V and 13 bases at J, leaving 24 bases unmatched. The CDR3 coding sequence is TGTGCCACCAGTCCTGCTCCCGGGACAGGTGGTCGGGCCCCCAGGTACTTC. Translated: CATSPAPGTGGRAPRYF.

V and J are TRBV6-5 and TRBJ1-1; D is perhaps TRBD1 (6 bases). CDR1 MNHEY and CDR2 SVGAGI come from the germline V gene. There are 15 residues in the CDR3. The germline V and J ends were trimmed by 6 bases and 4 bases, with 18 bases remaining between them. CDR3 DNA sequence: TGTGCCAGCAGGGTTAATGGGGGCGCAGGCACTGAAGCTTTCTTT. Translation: CASRVNGGAGTEAFF.

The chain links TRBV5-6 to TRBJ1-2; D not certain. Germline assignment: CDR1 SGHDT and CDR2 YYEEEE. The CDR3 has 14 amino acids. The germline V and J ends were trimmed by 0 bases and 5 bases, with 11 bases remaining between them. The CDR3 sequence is CASSLDRFGYGYTF. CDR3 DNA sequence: TGTGCCAGCAGCTTGGACCGTTTCGGGTATGGCTACACCTTC.

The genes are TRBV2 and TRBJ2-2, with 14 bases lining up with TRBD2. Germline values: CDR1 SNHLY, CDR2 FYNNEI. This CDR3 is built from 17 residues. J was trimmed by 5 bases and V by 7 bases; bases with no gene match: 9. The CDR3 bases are TGTGCCAGCATCCCGACTAGCGGGAGGGGGATTACCGGGGAGCTGTTTTTT. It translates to CASIPTSGRGITGELFF.

The CDR3 sequence: CASSPQTANTEAFF. In DNA, the CDR3 is TGTGCCAGCAGTCCCCAAACAGCGAACACTGAAGCTTTCTTT. The rearrangement links TRBV6-2 or TRBV6-3 to TRBJ1-1; D is ambiguous. CDR1 and CDR2 from the germline V gene are MNHEY and SVGEGT. Trimming stripped 5 bases from V and 1 base from J, with 11 bases between. CDR3 length: 14 amino acids.

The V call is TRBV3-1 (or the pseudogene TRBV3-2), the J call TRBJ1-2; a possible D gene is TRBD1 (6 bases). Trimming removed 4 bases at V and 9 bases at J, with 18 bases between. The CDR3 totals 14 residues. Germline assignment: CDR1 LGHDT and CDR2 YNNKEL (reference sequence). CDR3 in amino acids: CASSPQTGTGSYTF. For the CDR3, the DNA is TGTGCCAGCAGCCCCCAGACAGGTACTGGAAGCTACACCTTC.

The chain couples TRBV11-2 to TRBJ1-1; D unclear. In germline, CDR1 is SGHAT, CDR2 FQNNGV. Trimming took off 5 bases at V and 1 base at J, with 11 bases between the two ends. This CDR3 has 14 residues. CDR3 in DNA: TGTGCCAGCAGCCCCCTGGGAGAGAACACTGAAGCTTTCTTT. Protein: CASSPLGENTEAFF.

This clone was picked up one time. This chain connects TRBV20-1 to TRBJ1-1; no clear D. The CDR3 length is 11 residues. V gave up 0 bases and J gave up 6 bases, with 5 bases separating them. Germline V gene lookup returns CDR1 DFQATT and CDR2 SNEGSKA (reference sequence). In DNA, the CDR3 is TGCAGTGCTAGAGATAGAGCTGAAGCTTTCTTT. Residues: CSARDRAEAFF.

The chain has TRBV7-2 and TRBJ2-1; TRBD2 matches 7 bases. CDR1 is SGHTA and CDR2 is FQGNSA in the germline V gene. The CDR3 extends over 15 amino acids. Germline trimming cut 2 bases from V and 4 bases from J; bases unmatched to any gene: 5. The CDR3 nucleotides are TGTGCCAGCAGCTTACTGGGAGGGGAGTACAATGAGCAGTTCTTC. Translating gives CASSLLGGEYNEQFF.

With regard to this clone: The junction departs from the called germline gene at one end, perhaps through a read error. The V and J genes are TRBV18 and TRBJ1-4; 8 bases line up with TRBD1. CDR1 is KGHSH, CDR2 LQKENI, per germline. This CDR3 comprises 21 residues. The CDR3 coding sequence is TGTGCCAGTTCACCTCGATTAGCCCGTCCAGGGGGCCCCGCAACTAATGAAAAACTGTTTTTT. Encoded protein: CASSPRLARPGGPATNEKLFF.

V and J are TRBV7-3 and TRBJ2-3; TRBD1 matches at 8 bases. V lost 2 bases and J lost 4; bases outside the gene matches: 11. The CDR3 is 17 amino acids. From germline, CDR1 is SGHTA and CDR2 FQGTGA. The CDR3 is CASSLGDRGLSPDTQYF. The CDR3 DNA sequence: TGTGCCAGCAGCTTAGGCGACAGGGGTCTTTCCCCAGATACGCAGTATTTT.

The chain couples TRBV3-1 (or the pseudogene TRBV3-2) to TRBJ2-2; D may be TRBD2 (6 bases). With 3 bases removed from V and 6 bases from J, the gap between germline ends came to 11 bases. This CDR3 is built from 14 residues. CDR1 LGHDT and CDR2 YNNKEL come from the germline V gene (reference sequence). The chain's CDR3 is CASSQRGGAGELFF. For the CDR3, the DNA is TGTGCCAGCAGCCAGAGGGGCGGGGCCGGGGAGCTGTTTTTT.

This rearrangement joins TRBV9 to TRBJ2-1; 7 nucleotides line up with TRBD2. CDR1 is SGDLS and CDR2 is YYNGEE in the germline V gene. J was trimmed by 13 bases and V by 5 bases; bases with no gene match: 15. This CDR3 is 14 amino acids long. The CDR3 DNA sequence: TGTGCCAGCAGGGCACTTAGCCGGGACTATCCCCAGTTCTTC. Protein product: CASRALSRDYPQFF.

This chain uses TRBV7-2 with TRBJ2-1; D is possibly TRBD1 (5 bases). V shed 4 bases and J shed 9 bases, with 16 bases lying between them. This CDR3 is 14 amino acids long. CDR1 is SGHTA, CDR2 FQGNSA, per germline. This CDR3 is CASSSAGALSEQFF. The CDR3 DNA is TGTGCCAGCAGCTCCGCTGGGGCGCTCAGTGAGCAGTTCTTC.

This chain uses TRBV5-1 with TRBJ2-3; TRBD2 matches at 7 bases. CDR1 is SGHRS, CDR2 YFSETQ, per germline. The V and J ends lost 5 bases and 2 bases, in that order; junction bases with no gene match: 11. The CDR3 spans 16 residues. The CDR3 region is CASSPPAGLPTDTQYF. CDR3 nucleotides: TGCGCCAGCAGTCCCCCAGCGGGGCTACCCACAGATACGCAGTATTTT.

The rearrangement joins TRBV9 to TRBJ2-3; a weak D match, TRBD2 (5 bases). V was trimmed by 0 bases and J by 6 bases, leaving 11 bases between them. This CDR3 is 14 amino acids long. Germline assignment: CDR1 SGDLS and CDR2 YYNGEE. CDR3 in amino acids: CASSVGDPGDTQYF. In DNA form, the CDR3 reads TGTGCCAGCAGCGTAGGTGACCCGGGGGATACGCAGTATTTT.

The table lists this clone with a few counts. DNA for the CDR3: TGCGCCAGCAGCTCTCGGACTAGCGGGAGTGGTGAGCAGTTCTTC. Residues: CASSSRTSGSGEQFF. The gene calls are TRBV5-1 and TRBJ2-1; 13 positions match TRBD2. Looked up from germline, CDR1 is SGHRS and CDR2 is YFSETQ. The V and J ends lost 3 bases and 9 bases, in that order; junction bases with no gene match: 6. CDR3 length equals 15 residues.

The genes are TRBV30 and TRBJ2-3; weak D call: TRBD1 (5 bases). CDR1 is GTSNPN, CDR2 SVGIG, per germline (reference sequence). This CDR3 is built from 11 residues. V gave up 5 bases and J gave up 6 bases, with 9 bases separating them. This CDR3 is CAWGAGDTQYF. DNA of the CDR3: TGTGCCTGGGGTGCAGGGGATACGCAGTATTTT.

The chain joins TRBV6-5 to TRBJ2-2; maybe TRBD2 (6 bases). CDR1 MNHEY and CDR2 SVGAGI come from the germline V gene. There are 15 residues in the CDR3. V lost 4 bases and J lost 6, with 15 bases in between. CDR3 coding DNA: TGTGCCAGCAGTTCCCTCGGGGGAGAGGCCGGGGAGCTGTTTTTT. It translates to CASSSLGGEAGELFF.

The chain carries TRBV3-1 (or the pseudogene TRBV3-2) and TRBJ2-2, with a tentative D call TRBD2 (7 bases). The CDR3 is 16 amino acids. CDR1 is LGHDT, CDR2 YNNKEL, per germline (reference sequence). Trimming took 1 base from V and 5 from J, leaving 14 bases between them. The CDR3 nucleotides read TGTGCCAGCAGCCAAGTGCGGGGGAGGGGGACCGGGGAGCTGTTTTTT. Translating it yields CASSQVRGRGTGELFF.

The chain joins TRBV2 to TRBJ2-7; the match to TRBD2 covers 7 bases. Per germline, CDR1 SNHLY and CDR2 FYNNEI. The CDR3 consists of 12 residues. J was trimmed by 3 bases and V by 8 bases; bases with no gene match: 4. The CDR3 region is CASGGGFYEQYF. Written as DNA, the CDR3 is TGTGCCAGCGGGGGAGGGTTCTACGAGCAGTACTTC.

CDR3 in amino acids: CSVDGQLNTEAFF. CDR3 nucleotide sequence: TGCAGCGTTGATGGGCAGTTGAACACTGAAGCTTTCTTT. J is TRBJ1-1 and V is TRBV29-1; D is uncertain. This CDR3 comprises 13 residues. Germline-derived CDR1 and CDR2 are SQVTM and ANQGSEA. V shed 3 bases and J shed 0 bases, with 8 bases lying between them.

The CDR3 sequence is CASSPSGRAADTQYF. The CDR3 DNA is TGTGCCAGCAGCCCTAGCGGGAGGGCTGCAGATACGCAGTATTTT. This rearrangement joins TRBV5-8 to TRBJ2-3; 12 nucleotides line up with TRBD2. Germline CDR1 is SGHTS and CDR2 is YDEGEE. V lost 4 bases to trimming and J lost 4 bases; unmatched junction nucleotides: 4. The CDR3 has 15 amino acids.

DNA for the CDR3: TGCGCCAGCAGCCAAGATATACGGGAAGCGGGGGGGCGCGAGCAGTACTTC. It encodes CASSQDIREAGGREQYF. The V call is TRBV4-1, the J call TRBJ2-7; TRBD2 agrees at 10 bases. V dropped 0 bases and J dropped 6; count of bases not matched to a gene: 11. Germline V gives CDR1 MGHRA, CDR2 YSYEKL. The CDR3 length is 17 residues.

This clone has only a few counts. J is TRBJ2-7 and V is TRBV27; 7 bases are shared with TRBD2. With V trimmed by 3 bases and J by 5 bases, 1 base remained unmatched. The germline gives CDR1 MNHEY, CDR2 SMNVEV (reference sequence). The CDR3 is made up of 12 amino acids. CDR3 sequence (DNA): TGTGCCAGCAGTTTCCGGGGGGACGAGCAGTACTTC. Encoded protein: CASSFRGDEQYF.

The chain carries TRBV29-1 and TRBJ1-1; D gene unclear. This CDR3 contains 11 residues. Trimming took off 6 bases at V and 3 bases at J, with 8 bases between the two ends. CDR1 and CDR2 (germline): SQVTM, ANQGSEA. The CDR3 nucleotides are TGCAGCGTGGTCAGATACACTGAAGCTTTCTTT. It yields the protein CSVVRYTEAFF. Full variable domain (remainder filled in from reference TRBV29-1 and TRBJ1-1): SAVISQKPSRDICQRGTSLTIQCQVDSQVTMMFWYRQQPGQSLTLIATANQGSEATYESGFVIDKFPISRPNLTFSTLTVSNMSPEDSSIYLCSVVRYTEAFFGQGTRLTVV.

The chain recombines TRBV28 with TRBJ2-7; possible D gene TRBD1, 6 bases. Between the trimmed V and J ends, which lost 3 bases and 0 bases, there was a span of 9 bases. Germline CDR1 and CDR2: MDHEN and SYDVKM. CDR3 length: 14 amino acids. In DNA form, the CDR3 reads TGTGCCAGCAGTTTGGGGGCCTACTCCTACGAGCAGTACTTC. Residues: CASSLGAYSYEQYF. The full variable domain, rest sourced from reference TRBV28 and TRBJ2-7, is DVKVTQSSRYLVKRTGEKVFLECVQDMDHENMFWYRQDPGLGLRLIYFSYDVKMKEKGDIPEGYSVSREKKERFSLILESASTNQTSMYLCASSLGAYSYEQYFGPGTRLTVT.

The CDR3 coding sequence is TGTGCCAGCAGCGCACACAGGGCCCCGGGGCGTTCACCCCTCCACTTT. It yields the protein CASSAHRAPGRSPLHF. The chain is built from TRBV28 and TRBJ1-6; tentatively, D is TRBD1 (6 bases). V was trimmed by 6 bases and J by 9 bases, leaving 21 bases between them. CDR1 is MDHEN, CDR2 SYDVKM, per germline. This CDR3 is built from 16 residues.

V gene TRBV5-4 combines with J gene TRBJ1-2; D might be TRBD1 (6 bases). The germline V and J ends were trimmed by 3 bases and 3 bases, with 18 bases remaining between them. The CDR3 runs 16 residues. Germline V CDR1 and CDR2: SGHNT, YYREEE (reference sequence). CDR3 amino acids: CASSSRRGPRDYGYTF. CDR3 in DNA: TGTGCCAGCAGCTCGCGGCGGGGGCCCAGAGACTATGGCTACACCTTC.

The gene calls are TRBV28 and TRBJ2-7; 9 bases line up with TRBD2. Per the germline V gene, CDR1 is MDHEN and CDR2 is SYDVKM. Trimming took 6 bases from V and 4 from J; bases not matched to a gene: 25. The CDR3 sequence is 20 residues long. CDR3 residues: CASRPVGRWGVLAGNYEQYF. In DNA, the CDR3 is TGTGCCAGCAGGCCCGTAGGACGGTGGGGGGTGCTAGCGGGAAATTACGAGCAGTACTTC.

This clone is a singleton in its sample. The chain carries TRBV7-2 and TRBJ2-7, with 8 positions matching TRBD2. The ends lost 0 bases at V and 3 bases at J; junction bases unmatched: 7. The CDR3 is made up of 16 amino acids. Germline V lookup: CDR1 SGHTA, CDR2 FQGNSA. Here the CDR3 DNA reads TGTGCCAGCAGCTTAGCCGGGGGGGCCCTCTACTACGAGCAGTACTTC. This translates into CASSLAGGALYYEQYF.

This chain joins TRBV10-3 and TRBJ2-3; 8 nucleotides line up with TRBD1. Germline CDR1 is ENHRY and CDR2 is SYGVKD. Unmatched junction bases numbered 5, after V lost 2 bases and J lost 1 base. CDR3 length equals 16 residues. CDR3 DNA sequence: TGTGCCATCAGTGAGCCGACAGGGGCCCGCACAGATACGCAGTATTTT. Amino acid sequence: CAISEPTGARTDTQYF.